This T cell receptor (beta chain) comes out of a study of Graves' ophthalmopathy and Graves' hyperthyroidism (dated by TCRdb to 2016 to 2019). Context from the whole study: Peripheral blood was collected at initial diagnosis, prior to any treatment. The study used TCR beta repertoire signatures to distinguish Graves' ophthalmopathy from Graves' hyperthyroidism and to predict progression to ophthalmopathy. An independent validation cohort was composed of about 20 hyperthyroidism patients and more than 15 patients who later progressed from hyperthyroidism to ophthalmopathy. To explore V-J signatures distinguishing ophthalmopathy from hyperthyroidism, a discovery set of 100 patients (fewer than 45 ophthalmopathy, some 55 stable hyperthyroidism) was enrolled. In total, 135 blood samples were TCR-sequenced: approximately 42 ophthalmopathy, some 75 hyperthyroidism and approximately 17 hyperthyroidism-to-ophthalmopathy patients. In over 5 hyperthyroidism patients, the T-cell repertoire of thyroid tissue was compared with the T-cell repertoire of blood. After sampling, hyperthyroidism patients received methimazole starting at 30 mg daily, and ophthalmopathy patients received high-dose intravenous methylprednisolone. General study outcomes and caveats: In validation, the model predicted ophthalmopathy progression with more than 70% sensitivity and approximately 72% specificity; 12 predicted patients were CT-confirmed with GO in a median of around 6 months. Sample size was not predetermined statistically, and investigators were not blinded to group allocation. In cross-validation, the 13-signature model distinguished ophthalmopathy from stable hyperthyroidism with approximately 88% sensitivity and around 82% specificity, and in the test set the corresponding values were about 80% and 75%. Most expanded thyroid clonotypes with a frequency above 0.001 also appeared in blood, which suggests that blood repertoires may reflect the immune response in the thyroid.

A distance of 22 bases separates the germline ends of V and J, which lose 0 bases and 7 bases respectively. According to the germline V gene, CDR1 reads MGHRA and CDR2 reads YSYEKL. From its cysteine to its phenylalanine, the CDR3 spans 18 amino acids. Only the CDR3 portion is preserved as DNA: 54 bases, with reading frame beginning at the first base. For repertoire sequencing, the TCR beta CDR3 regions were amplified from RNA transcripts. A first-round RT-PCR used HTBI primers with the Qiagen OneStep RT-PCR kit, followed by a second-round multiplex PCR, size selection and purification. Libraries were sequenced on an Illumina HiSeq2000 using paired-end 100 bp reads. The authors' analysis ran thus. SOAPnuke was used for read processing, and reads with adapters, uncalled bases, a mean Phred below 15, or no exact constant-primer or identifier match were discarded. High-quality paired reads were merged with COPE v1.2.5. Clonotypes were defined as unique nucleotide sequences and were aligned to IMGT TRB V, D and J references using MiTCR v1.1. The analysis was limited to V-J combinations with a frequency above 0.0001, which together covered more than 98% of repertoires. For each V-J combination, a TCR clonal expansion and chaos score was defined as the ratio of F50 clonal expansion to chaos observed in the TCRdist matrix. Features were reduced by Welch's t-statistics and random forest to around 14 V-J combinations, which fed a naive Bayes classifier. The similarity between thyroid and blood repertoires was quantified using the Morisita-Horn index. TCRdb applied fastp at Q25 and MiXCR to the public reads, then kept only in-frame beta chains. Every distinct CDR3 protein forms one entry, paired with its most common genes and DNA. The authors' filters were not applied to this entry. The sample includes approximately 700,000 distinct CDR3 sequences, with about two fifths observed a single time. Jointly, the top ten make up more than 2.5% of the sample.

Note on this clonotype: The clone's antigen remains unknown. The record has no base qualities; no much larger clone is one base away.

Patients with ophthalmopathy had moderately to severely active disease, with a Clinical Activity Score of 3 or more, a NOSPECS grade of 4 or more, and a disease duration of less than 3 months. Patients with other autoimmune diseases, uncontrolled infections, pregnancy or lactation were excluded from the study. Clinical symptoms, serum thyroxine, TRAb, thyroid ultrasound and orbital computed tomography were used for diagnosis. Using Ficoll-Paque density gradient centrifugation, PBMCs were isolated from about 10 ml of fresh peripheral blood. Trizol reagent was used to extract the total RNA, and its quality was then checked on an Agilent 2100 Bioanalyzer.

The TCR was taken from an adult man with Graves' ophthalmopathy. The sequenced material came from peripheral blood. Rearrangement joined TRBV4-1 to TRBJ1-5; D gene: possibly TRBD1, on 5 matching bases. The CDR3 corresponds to CASSQDNRDLKVGQPQHF. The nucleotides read TGCGCCAGCAGCCAAGATAACCGGGACCTAAAGGTGGGCCAGCCCCAGCATTTT.